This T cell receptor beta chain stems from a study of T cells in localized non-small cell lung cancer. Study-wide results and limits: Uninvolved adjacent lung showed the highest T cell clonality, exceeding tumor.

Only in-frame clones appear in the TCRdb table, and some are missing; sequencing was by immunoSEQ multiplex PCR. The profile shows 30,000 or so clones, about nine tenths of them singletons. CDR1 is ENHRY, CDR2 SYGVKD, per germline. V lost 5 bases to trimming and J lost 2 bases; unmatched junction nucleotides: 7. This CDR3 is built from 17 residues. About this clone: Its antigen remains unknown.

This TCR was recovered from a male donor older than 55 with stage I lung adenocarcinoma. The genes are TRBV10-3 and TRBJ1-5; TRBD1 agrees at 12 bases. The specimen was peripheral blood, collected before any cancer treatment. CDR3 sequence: CAISKGQGALGNQPQHF. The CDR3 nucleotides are TGTGCCATCAGTAAGGGACAGGGGGCGCTGGGCAATCAGCCCCAGCATTTT.